This T cell receptor beta chain was identified in a study of T cell clonality in common variable immunodeficiency. Study outcomes and limitations: Fewer TCRbeta clones were shared among CVID subjects than controls. Fewer deletions and N-nucleotide insertions were reportedly seen in common variable immunodeficiency TCR beta sequences. TCRbeta clonality was increased in CVID versus healthy controls.

Measured with immunoSEQ multiplex PCR; TCRdb has only the in-frame clones, and not every one. The sample was found to contain 40,000 to 45,000 clones, and every one recurs. Most patients and controls had Caucasian heritage. This clone occurred many times. Its antigen is as yet unknown. The read ends 3 residues early relative to the CDR3; the germline J gene fills the gap. The germline V gene encodes CDR1 LNHDA and CDR2 SQIVND (reference sequence). The CDR3 is 19 residues long. V gave up 5 bases and J gave up 6 bases; unmatched junction bases: 16. This sequence originates from a person between 18 and 70 years old in good health. Specimen: peripheral blood mononuclear cells. The chain couples TRBV19 to TRBJ2-1, with 13 nucleotides matching TRBD2. Incomplete CDR3 DNA: TGTGCCAGTAGTCTAGGCGGGGGACTAGCGGGATTAAAACCCAATGAG. Its protein product is CASSLGGGLAGLKPNE. The entire CDR3 protein reads CASSLGGGLAGLKPNEQFF.